This is a list of T cell receptor beta chains from one sample in a study of T cells expressing NK-cell markers. TCRdb reprocessed the 5' RACE reads, keeping one entry per CDR3 protein, no DNA. Its table records a few hundred thousand distinct CDR3 sequences. The sequenced sample was blood T cells: a sorted CD56 or NKG2C T cell subset, CD4+ or CD8+ T cells, or bulk PBMC T cells (not recorded which). The receptor source for this set is a man between 18 and 35 years old in good health. The CDR3 runs from the conserved cysteine through the conserved F or W.

v_gene	j_gene	CDR3aa
TRBV7-9	TRBJ2-1	CASSPAGGGSNEQFF
TRBV20-1	TRBJ1-1	CSASVGRGGLNTEAFF
TRBV27	TRBJ2-3	CASNHGTSSSDTQYF
TRBV29-1	TRBJ2-5	CSVAQGIYQETQYF
TRBV2	TRBJ2-4	CASRGGMGAKNIQYF
TRBV20-1	TRBJ2-1	CSAPQVGGLSSYNEQFF
TRBV29-1	TRBJ2-7	CSVVGGDTYEQYF
TRBV10-3	TRBJ2-1	CAISDGQGALEQFF
TRBV5-1	TRBJ2-1	CASSVAGTGDTGSEQFF
TRBV4-2	TRBJ1-2	CASSQARGRTNYGYTF
TRBV20-1	TRBJ2-7	CSAPPRGGYEQYF
TRBV6-6	TRBJ1-5	CASSYEDQPQHF
TRBV5-1	TRBJ2-3	CASSLSRSGSTDTQYF
TRBV12-3/TRBV12-4	TRBJ2-7	CASSTGLANSYEQYF
TRBV7-9	TRBJ2-1	CASSQRQGARDEQFF
TRBV3-1	TRBJ1-3	CASNSGVSSGNTIYF